The clone carrying this T cell receptor (beta chain) was found many times. This entry is derived from a study of T cells in Graves' hyperthyroidism and ophthalmopathy. With 6 bases clipped from V and 3 bases from J, the junction kept 7 bases outside the gene matches. The CDR3 totals 14 residues. The V gene's germline CDR1 is LGHDT and CDR2 YNNKEL (reference sequence). RNA transcripts were the template for amplifying TCR beta CDR3 regions. The HTBI primer set was used in a first-round RT-PCR of the TCR CDR3. TCRdb re-called the multiplex PCR reads through MiXCR, storing one row per CDR3 protein. The data contain approximately 600,000 distinct CDR3 sequences, approximately 13% of them seen just once; the ten biggest clones take up roughly 5.5%. Investigators excluded patients with uncontrolled infection, other autoimmune disease, pregnancy or lactation. Diagnosis relied on clinical symptoms, serum thyroxine and TRAb, thyroid ultrasound and orbital computed tomography.

The sequenced sample consisted of blood. The TCR sequence derives from a woman aged 30 to 39 with Graves' hyperthyroidism that later progressed to Graves' ophthalmopathy. The chain links TRBV3-1 to TRBJ1-1; 7 nucleotides match TRBD1. CDR3 DNA: TGTGCCAGCAGTGCGTTTCAGGGGGACACTGAAGCTTTCTTT. Translated, it gives CASSAFQGDTEAFF.